One and the same sample provided the 14 T cell receptor beta chains below, sequenced in a study of CXCR3-negative and CXCR3-positive naive CD8 T cells. Study-level results: CXCR3-positive naive cells had more hydrophobic TRB CDR3s than CXCR3-negative naive cells.

Antigen specificity for these receptors is unknown. 5' RACE with UMI labels generated the TRB cDNA libraries. TCRdb processed the 5' RACE reads again and assigns one entry to each CDR3 protein, with no DNA. The sample's table shows more than 100,000 distinct CDR3 sequences. Sequenced: naive CXCR3+ CD8+ T cells from blood. Sample subset: CD45RO-CCR7+CD27+CD95- naive CD8+ T cells expressing CXCR3 (TNR3+). The receptors stem from a human donor in good health. Some clones in this sample may be carry-over from other donors' samples.

The CDR3 reads CASSFAVGELFF. The chain employs TRBV7-9 and TRBJ2-2. The CDR3 sequence is 12 residues long. The germline V gene has CDR1 SEHNR and CDR2 FQNEAQ (reference sequence). Using reference TRBV7-9 and TRBJ2-2 for the parts outside the CDR3, the full variable domain is DTGVSQNPRHKITKRGQNVTFRCDPISEHNRLYWYRQTLGQGPEFLTYFQNEAQLEKSRLLSDRFSAERPKGSFSTLEIQRTEQGDSAMYLCASSFAVGELFFGEGSRLTVL.

The chain has TRBV4-2 and TRBJ1-1; TCRdb selects TRBD1, and the lack of DNA leaves this call unchecked. The CDR3 covers 13 residues. From germline, CDR1 is LGHNA and CDR2 YNFKEQ. CDR3 amino acids: CASSQGRVPEAFF.

This chain uses TRBV7-9 with TRBJ2-7; the TCRdb call, TRBD1, lacks DNA for checking. The CDR3 runs to 15 residues. CDR1 SEHNR and CDR2 FQNEAQ come from the germline V gene (reference sequence). The CDR3 protein is CASSSGTESSYEQYF.

V is TRBV27 and J is TRBJ1-1; the TCRdb D gene call, TRBD1, has no DNA to confirm it. The CDR3 covers 14 residues. The germline CDR1 and CDR2 sequences are MNHEY and SMNVEV (reference sequence). This CDR3 is CASSDRTGVTEAFF.

V and J are TRBV6-4 and TRBJ2-5; TCRdb designates TRBD1, a call that cannot be tested without DNA. The CDR3 spans 17 residues. Germline CDR1 reads MRHNA; CDR2 reads SNTAGT. CDR3 residues: CASSDSWRQNSQETQYF.

This chain links TRBV29-1 with TRBJ2-1; TCRdb's D call, TRBD2, is unchecked because there is no DNA. The CDR3 consists of 15 residues. CDR1 and CDR2 (germline): SQVTM, ANQGSEA. The CDR3 is CSVEEASGGEYEQFF.

The V gene is TRBV7-8, the J gene TRBJ1-6; TCRdb lists TRBD1, though no DNA is available to test this call. The germline V gene encodes CDR1 SGHVS and CDR2 FQNEAQ. The CDR3 extends over 20 amino acids. CDR3 sequence reads: CASSLGSRDRVTSYNSPLHF.

The chain is built from TRBV28 and TRBJ2-3. From germline, CDR1 is MDHEN and CDR2 SYDVKM. The CDR3 is made up of 11 amino acids. This CDR3 is CASSFLGSQYF.

The chain employs TRBV28 and TRBJ2-1; TCRdb's D call, TRBD2, is unchecked because there is no DNA. The length of the CDR3 is 13 residues. Germline V lookup: CDR1 MDHEN, CDR2 SYDVKM. CDR3 loop: CASSPPTSIEQFF.

The chain couples TRBV12-3 or TRBV12-4 to TRBJ2-1; with no DNA, the TCRdb D assignment of TRBD2 cannot be verified. The length of the CDR3 is 16 residues. CDR3: CASSSTSGSSYNEQFF.

The rearrangement links TRBV7-6 to TRBJ1-1; TCRdb's D call, TRBD1, is unchecked because there is no DNA. From germline, CDR1 is SGHVS and CDR2 FNYEAQ. CDR3 length equals 15 residues. CDR3 sequence: CASSTRTGGGAEAFF.

V gene TRBV29-1 combines with J gene TRBJ2-7; absent DNA, TCRdb's TRBD1 call cannot be checked. Germline V gene sequence: CDR1 SQVTM, CDR2 ANQGSEA. The CDR3 has 12 residues. Here the CDR3 reads CSVVWQGGEQYF.

V is TRBV29-1 and J is TRBJ2-7; TCRdb gives TRBD1 as the D gene, but with no DNA this cannot be confirmed. The CDR3 is 12 amino acids. Germline V gives CDR1 SQVTM, CDR2 ANQGSEA. The CDR3 loop reads CSVDMGGGEQYF.

This chain connects TRBV20-1 to TRBJ2-7; without DNA, the TCRdb call of TRBD2 cannot be checked. This CDR3 has 16 amino acids. Germline values: CDR1 DFQATT, CDR2 SNEGSKA (reference sequence). This CDR3 reads CSATQGGAGVPYEQYF.